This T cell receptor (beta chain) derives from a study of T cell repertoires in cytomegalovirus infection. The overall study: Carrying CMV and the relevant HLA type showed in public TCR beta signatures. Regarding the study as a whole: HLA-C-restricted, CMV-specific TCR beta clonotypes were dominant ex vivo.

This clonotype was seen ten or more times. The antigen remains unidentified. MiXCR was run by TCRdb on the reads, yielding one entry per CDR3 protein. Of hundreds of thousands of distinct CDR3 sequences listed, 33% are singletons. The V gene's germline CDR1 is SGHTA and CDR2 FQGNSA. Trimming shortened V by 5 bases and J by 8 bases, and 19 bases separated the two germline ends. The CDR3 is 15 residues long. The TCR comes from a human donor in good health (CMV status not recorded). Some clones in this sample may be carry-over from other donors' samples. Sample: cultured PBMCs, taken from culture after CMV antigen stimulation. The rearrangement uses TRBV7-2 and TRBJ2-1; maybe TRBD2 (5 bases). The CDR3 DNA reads TGTGCCAGCAGCAAACACCTAGCCGGAGCGGATGAGCAGTTCTTC. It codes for CASSKHLAGADEQFF.